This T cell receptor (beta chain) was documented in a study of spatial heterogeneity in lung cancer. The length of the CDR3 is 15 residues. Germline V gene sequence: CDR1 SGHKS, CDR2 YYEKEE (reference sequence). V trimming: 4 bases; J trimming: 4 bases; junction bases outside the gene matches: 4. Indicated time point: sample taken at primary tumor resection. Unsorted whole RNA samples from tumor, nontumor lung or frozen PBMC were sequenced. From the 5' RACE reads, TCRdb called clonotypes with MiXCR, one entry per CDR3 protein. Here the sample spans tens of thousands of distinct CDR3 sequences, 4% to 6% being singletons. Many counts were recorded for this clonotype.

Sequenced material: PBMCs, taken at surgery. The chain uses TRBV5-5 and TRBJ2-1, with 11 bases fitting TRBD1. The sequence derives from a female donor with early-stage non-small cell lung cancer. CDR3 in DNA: TGTGCCAGCAGCCGGGGACAGGGGGGTTACAATGAGCAGTTCTTC. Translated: CASSRGQGGYNEQFF.